This T cell receptor (beta chain) was recorded in a study of blood T cell repertoires in COVID-19. Study background: Acute-phase and convalescent COVID-19 samples originated in the United States, Italy and Spain. Sources were T cells, B-cell-depleted T cells, or PBMCs; the material itself was cDNA or gDNA.

This clone was counted ten times or more. Under the authors' procedure: Quantification of nucleated cells was approximated via reference gene primer amplification. Here immunoSEQ multiplex PCR was the method, and the copy in TCRdb shows in-frame clones only, minus some. The V and J calls and clone size come from that table; D and trimming were worked out from the DNA. Of under 95,000 clones listed, over 80% are singletons. V was clipped by 6 bases and J by 2 bases, with 25 bases between them. CDR3 size: 18 residues. Per germline, CDR1 SEHNR and CDR2 FQNEAQ (reference sequence). Sequencing was performed on peripheral blood. The chain has TRBV7-9 and TRBJ1-2, with D tentatively TRBD1 (5 bases). The clonotype comes from a woman of 80 years or more with acute or convalescent COVID-19. The chain's CDR3 is CASSLGGVSGDGNYGYTF. The CDR3 DNA is TGTGCCAGCAGTTTGGGGGGTGTGAGTGGAGACGGGAACTATGGCTACACCTTC. Variable domain in full (rest from reference TRBV7-9 and TRBJ1-2): DTGVSQNPRHKITKRGQNVTFRCDPISEHNRLYWYRQTLGQGPEFLTYFQNEAQLEKSRLLSDRFSAERPKGSFSTLEIQRTEQGDSAMYLCASSLGGVSGDGNYGYTFGSGTRLTVV.